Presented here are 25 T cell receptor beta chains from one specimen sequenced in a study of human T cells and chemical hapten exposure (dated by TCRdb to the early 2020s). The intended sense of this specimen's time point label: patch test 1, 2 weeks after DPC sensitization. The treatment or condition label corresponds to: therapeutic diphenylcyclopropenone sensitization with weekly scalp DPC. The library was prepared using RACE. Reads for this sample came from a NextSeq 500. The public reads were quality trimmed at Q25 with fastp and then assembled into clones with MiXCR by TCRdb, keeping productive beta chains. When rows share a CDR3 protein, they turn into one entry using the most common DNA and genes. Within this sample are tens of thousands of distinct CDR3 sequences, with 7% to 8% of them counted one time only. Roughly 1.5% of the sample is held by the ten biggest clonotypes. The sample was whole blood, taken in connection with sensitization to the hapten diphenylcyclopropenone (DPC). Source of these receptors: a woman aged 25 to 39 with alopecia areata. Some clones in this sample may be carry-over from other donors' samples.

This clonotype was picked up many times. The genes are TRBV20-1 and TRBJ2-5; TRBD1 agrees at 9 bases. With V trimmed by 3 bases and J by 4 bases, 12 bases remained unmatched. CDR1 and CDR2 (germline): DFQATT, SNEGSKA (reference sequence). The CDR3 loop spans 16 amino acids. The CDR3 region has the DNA TGCAGTGCTAGCGGGCCCGAGACAGGGGGACGAGAGACCCAGTACTTC. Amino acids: CSASGPETGGRETQYF.

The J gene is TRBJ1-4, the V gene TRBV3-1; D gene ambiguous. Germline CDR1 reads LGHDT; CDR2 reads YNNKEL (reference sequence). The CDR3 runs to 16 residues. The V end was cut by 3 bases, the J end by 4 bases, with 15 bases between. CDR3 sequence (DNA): TGTGCCAGCAGCCATTCTTTCGGGGTGGGTAATGAAAAACTGTTTTTT. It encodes CASSHSFGVGNEKLFF.

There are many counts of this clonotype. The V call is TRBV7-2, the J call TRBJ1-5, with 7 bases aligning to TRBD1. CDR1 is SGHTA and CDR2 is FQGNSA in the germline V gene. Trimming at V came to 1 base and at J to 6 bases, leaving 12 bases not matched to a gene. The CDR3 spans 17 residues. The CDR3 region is CASSLGQGGPIRQPQHF. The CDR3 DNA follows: TGTGCCAGCAGCTTAGGACAGGGAGGCCCGATTCGTCAGCCCCAGCATTTT. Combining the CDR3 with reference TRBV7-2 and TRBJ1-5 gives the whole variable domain GAGVSQSPSNKVTEKGKDVELRCDPISGHTALYWYRQSLGQGLEFLIYFQGNSAPDKSGLPSDRFSAERTGGSVSTLTIQRTQQEDSAVYLCASSLGQGGPIRQPQHFGDGTRLSIL.

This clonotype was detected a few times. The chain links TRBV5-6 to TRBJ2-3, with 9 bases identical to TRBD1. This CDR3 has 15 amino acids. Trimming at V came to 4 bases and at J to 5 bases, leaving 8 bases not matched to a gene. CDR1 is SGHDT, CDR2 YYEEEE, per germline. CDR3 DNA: TGTGCCAGCAGCCGGGACAGGGTCCGGGTAGATACGCAGTATTTT. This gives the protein CASSRDRVRVDTQYF.

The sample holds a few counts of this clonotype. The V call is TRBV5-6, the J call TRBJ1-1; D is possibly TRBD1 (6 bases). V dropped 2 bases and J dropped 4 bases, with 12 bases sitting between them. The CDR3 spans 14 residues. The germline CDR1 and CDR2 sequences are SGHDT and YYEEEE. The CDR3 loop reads CASSLGQLATEAFF. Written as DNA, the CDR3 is TGTGCCAGCAGCTTAGGACAGTTGGCCACTGAAGCTTTCTTT.

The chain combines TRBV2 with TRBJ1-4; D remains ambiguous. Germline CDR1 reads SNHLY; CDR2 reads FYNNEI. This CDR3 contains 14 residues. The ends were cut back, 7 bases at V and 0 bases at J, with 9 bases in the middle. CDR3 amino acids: CASTGVATNEKLFF. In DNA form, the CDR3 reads TGTGCCAGCACCGGGGTTGCAACTAATGAAAAACTGTTTTTT.

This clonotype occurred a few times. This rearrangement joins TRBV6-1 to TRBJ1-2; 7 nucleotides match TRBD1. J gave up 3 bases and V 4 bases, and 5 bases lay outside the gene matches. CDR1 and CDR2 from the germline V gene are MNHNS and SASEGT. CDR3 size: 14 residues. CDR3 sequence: CASSGGGQYYGYTF. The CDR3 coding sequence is TGTGCCAGCAGTGGGGGGGGACAGTACTATGGCTACACCTTC.

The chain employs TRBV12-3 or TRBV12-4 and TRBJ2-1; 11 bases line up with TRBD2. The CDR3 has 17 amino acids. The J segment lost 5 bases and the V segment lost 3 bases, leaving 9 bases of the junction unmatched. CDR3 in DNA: TGTGCCAGCAGTTTTTATTATCCGGGACTAGCGGACAATGAGCAGTTCTTC. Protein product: CASSFYYPGLADNEQFF.

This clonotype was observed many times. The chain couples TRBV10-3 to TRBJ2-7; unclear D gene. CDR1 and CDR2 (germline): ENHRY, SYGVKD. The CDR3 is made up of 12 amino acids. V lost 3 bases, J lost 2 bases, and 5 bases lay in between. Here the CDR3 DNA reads TGTGCCATCAGTGACGTAACCTACGAGCAGTACTTC. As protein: CAISDVTYEQYF.

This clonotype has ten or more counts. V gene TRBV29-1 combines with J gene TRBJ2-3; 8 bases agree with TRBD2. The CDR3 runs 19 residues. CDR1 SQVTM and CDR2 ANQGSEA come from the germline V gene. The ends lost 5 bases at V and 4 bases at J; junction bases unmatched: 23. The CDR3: CSVPNPLSGGTSTADTQYF. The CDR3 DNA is TGCAGCGTTCCAAATCCCCTCTCGGGGGGGACGAGTACGGCAGATACGCAGTATTTT.

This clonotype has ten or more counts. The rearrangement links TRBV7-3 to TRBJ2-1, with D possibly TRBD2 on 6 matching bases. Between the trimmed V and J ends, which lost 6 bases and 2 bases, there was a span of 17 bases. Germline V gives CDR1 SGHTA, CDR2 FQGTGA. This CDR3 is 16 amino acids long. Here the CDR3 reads CASRPAGGATYNEQFF. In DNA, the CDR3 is TGTGCCAGCAGGCCGGCAGGCGGGGCAACCTACAATGAGCAGTTCTTC.

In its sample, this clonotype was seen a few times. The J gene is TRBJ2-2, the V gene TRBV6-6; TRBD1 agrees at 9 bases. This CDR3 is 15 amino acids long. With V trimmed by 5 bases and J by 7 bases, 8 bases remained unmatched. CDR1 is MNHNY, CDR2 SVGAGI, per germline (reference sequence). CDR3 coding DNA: TGTGCCAGCAGTCTACCGGACAGGGGCGGCGGGGAGCTGTTTTTT. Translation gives CASSLPDRGGGELFF.

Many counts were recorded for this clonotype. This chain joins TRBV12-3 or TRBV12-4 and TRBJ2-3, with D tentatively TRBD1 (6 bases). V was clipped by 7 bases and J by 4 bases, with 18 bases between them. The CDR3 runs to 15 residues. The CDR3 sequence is CASTNDRISPDTQYF. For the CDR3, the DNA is TGTGCCAGCACCAATGACAGGATAAGTCCAGATACGCAGTATTTT.

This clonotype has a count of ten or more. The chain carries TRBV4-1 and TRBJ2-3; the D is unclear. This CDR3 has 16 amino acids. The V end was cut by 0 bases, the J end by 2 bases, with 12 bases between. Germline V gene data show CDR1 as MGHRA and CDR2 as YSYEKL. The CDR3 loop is CASSQEERLTTDTQYF. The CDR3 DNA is TGCGCCAGCAGCCAAGAGGAACGGTTGACCACAGATACGCAGTATTTT.

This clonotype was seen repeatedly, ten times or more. The CDR3 protein is CASSQDPGSYEQYF. In nucleotides, the CDR3 is TGTGCCAGCAGCCAAGATCCCGGGAGCTACGAGCAGTACTTC. The chain couples TRBV3-1 to TRBJ2-7, with D possibly being TRBD2 (6 bases). The V and J ends lost 0 bases and 3 bases respectively, with 9 bases between them. The CDR3 has 14 residues. Germline V lookup: CDR1 LGHDT, CDR2 YNNKEL (reference sequence).

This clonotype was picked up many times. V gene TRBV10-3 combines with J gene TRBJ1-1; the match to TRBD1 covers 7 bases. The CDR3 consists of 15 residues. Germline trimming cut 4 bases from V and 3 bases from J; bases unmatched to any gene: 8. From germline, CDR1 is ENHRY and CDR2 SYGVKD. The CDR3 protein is CAISGDRQWYTEAFF. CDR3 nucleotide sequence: TGTGCCATCAGTGGGGACAGACAGTGGTACACTGAAGCTTTCTTT.

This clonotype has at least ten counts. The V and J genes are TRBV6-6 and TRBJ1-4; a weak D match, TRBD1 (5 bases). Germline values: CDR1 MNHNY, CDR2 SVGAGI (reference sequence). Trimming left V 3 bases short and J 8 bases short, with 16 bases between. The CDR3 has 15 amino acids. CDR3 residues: CASSYFSGTGEKLFF. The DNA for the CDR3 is TGTGCCAGCAGTTATTTTTCCGGGACGGGAGAAAAACTGTTTTTT.

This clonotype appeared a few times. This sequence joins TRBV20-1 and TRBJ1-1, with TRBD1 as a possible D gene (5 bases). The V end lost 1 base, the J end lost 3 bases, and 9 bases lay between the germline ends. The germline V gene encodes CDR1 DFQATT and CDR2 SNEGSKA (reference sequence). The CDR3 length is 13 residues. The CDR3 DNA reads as TGCAGTGCTAGAGGAGGGGCACACACTGAAGCTTTCTTT. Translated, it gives CSARGGAHTEAFF.

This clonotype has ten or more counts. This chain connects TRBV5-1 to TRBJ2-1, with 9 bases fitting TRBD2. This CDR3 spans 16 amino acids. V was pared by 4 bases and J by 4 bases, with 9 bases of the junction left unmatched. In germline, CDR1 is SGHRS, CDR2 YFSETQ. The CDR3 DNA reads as TGCGCCAGCAGCCTCATAGCGGGGGACCCATACAATGAGCAGTTCTTC. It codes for CASSLIAGDPYNEQFF. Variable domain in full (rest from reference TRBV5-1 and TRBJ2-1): KAGVTQTPRYLIKTRGQQVTLSCSPISGHRSVSWYQQTPGQGLQFLFEYFSETQRNKGNFPGRFSGRQFSNSRSEMNVSTLELGDSALYLCASSLIAGDPYNEQFFGPGTRLTVL.

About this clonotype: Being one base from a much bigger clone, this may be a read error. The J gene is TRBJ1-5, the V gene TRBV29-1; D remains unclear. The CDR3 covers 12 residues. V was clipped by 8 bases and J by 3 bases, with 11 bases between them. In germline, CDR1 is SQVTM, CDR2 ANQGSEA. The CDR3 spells CSTREDNQPQHF. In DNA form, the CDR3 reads TGCAGCACCCGAGAGGACAATCAGCCCCAGCATTTT.

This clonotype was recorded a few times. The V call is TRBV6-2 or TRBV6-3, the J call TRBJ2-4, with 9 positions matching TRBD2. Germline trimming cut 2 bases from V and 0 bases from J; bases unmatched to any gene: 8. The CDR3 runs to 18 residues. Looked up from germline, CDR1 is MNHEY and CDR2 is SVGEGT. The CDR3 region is CASSYPMASGVAKNIQYF. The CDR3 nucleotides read TGTGCCAGCAGTTACCCAATGGCTAGCGGGGTAGCCAAAAACATTCAGTACTTC.

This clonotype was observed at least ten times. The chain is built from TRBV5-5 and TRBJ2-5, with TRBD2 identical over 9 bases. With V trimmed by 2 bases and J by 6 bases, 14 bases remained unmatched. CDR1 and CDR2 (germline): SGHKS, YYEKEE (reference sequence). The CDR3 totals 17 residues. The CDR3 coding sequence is TGTGCCAGCAGCTTCCCCCAAGGCGGGGGGGTGACGAAGACCCAGTACTTC. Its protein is CASSFPQGGGVTKTQYF.

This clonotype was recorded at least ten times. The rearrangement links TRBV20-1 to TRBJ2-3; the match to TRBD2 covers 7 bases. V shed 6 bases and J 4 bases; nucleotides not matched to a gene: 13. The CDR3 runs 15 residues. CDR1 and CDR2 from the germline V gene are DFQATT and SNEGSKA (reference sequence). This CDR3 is CSARGVTSSPDTQYF. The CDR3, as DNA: TGCAGTGCCCGGGGGGTGACTAGCTCCCCAGATACGCAGTATTTT.

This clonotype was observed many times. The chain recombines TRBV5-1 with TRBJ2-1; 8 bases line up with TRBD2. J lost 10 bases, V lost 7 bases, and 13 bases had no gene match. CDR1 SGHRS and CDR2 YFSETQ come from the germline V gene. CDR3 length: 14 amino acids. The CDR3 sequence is CASSTPGLVMEQFF. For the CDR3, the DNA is TGCGCCAGCTCTACTCCGGGACTAGTAATGGAGCAGTTCTTC. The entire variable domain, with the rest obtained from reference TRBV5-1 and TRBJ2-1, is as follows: KAGVTQTPRYLIKTRGQQVTLSCSPISGHRSVSWYQQTPGQGLQFLFEYFSETQRNKGNFPGRFSGRQFSNSRSEMNVSTLELGDSALYLCASSTPGLVMEQFFGPGTRLTVL.

The CDR3 here is CASSYGRSTYEQYF. CDR3 coding DNA: TGTGCCAGCAGTTATGGCCGGAGCACCTACGAGCAGTACTTC. The chain combines TRBV6-5 with TRBJ2-7; D remains unclear. CDR3 length: 14 residues. V shed 3 bases and J shed 2 bases, with 11 bases lying between them. Germline CDR1 MNHEY, CDR2 SVGAGI.